The table lists the clone carrying this TCR beta chain with a few counts. The CDR3 consists of 14 residues. Germline CDR1 MDHEN, CDR2 SYDVKM. With 7 bases removed from V and 4 bases from J, the gap between germline ends came to 16 bases. Assay used: immunoSEQ multiplex PCR; TCRdb lists only in-frame clones, some missing. The data show some 300,000 clones, over 85% seen once. Across under 25 US areas, participants ranged in age from about 18 to 90 years. Membership in each cohort depended on participant-reported clinical history. This sample is drawn from a study of blood T cell repertoires in COVID-19. Study overall: T cells, B-cell-depleted T cells, or PBMCs provided the cDNA or gDNA that served as material.

The sample was PBMCs or T cells enriched from blood (not recorded which). The source of this sequence is a woman between 45 and 60 years old who had been exposed to COVID-19. V and J are TRBV28 and TRBJ1-2; perhaps TRBD1 as D (5 bases). DNA of the CDR3: TGTGCCAGCAAAACTGTCGGACAAGGCTATGGCTACACCTTC. It specifies CASKTVGQGYGYTF.